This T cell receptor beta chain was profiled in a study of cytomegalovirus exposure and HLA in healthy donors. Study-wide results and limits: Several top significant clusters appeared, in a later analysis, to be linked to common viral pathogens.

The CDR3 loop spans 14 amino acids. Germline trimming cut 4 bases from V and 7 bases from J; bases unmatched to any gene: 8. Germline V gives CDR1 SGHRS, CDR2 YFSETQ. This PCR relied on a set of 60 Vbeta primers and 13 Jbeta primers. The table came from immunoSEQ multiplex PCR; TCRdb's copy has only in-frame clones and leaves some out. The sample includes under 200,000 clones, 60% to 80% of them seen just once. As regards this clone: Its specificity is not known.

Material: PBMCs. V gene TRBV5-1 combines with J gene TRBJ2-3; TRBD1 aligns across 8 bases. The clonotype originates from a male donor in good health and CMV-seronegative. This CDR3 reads CASSPTGAMNTQYF. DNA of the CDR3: TGCGCCAGCAGCCCGACAGGGGCGATGAATACGCAGTATTTT.